A single sample is the source of the 27 T cell receptor beta chains below, sequenced in a study of CD8+ T cells in alopecia areata. Extracted RNA was reverse transcribed into cDNA, the sequencing template. Measured with immunoSEQ multiplex PCR; TCRdb has only the in-frame clones, and not every one. The sample includes 65,000 to 70,000 clones, 50% to 75% seen only once; the top ten take approximately 17%. The sample here was CD8+ T cells sorted from blood, taken at week 0. These receptor sequences come from a human donor with alopecia areata.

This chain connects TRBV27 to TRBJ2-1; 9 positions agree with TRBD2. CDR3 length: 15 residues. V trimming: 5 bases; J trimming: 4 bases; junction bases outside the gene matches: 6. The germline gives CDR1 MNHEY, CDR2 SMNVEV (reference sequence). The CDR3 region is CASSLAGGPYNEQFF. In nucleotides, the CDR3 is TGTGCCAGCAGTCTTGCGGGAGGGCCTTACAATGAGCAGTTCTTC.

The V call is TRBV7-8, the J call TRBJ1-5; D not resolved. The CDR3 runs 18 residues. Germline V lookup: CDR1 SGHVS, CDR2 FQNEAQ. V was shortened by 1 base and J by 0 bases, with 16 bases between the two germline ends. DNA of the CDR3: TGTGCCAGCAGCTTAGGTTGGAGCCAGAACTATAGCAATCAGCCCCAGCATTTT. It specifies CASSLGWSQNYSNQPQHF.

The genes are TRBV2 and TRBJ1-5; 11 bases line up with TRBD1. Germline V lookup: CDR1 SNHLY, CDR2 FYNNEI. The CDR3 has 16 residues. The V gene end was trimmed by 2 bases and the J gene end by 2 bases; junction bases not matched to a gene: 2. CDR3 amino acids: CASSETGQGGNQPQHF. The CDR3 DNA is TGTGCCAGCAGTGAAACGGGACAGGGGGGCAATCAGCCCCAGCATTTT.

This chain uses TRBV5-1 with TRBJ2-5; maybe TRBD1 (6 bases). The CDR3 runs 16 residues. The germline gives CDR1 SGHRS, CDR2 YFSETQ. V was trimmed by 1 base and J by 0 bases, leaving 13 bases between them. Here the CDR3 reads CASSLLPQGNQETQYF. The CDR3 region has the DNA TGCGCCAGCAGCTTGTTGCCTCAGGGGAACCAAGAGACCCAGTACTTC.

This clone was recorded a few times. The chain couples TRBV6-4 to TRBJ2-5; 8 positions match TRBD2. Germline CDR1 reads MRHNA; CDR2 reads SNTAGT. V shed 8 bases and J 3 bases; nucleotides not matched to a gene: 8. This CDR3 is 14 amino acids long. The CDR3 protein is CASPFQGLEETQYF. The CDR3 DNA follows: TGTGCCAGCCCCTTCCAGGGACTAGAAGAGACCCAGTACTTC.

The chain uses TRBV4-3 and TRBJ2-4; TRBD1 matches at 8 bases. The junction had 10 bases not matched to a gene; V was cut back by 2 bases and J by 7 bases. Germline V lookup: CDR1 LGHNA, CDR2 YSLEER. The CDR3 has 16 residues. The CDR3 is CASSQSLPGQVNIQYF. The CDR3 DNA reads TGCGCCAGCAGCCAATCCCTCCCGGGACAGGTGAACATTCAGTACTTC.

The chain joins TRBV29-1 to TRBJ2-7, with D perhaps TRBD1 (6 bases). Per germline, CDR1 SQVTM and CDR2 ANQGSEA. The CDR3 is 13 residues long. V lost 5 bases and J lost 5, with 16 bases in between. The CDR3 sequence: CSVIVRGSHEQYF. Written as DNA, the CDR3 is TGCAGCGTTATTGTTAGGGGGTCTCACGAGCAGTACTTC.

This clone was seen a handful of times. The CDR3 DNA reads as TGCAGCGCTCGACAGGCTCAGAACACTGAAGCTTTCTTT. Its translation: CSARQAQNTEAFF. This chain joins TRBV29-1 and TRBJ1-1; weak D call: TRBD1 (6 bases). The germline V gene has CDR1 SQVTM and CDR2 ANQGSEA. This CDR3 contains 13 residues. Trimming shortened V by 7 bases and J by 1 base, and 13 bases separated the two germline ends. The entire variable domain, with the rest obtained from reference TRBV29-1 and TRBJ1-1, is as follows: SAVISQKPSRDICQRGTSLTIQCQVDSQVTMMFWYRQQPGQSLTLIATANQGSEATYESGFVIDKFPISRPNLTFSTLTVSNMSPEDSSIYLCSARQAQNTEAFFGQGTRLTVV.

The chain employs TRBV23-1 and TRBJ1-4; TRBD1 might be the D (6 bases). TRBV23-1 is given ORF status, its function remaining uncertain. Deletions cut 0 bases from V and 6 bases from J, with 20 bases between. The CDR3 has 18 amino acids. Here the CDR3 reads CASSQSNWQGKFHEKLFF. The CDR3 DNA is TGCGCCAGCAGTCAATCGAATTGGCAGGGGAAGTTTCATGAAAAACTGTTTTTT.

The chain couples TRBV4-1 to TRBJ1-2; 8 bases fit TRBD1. The V and J ends lost 4 bases and 6 bases, in that order; junction bases with no gene match: 10. The CDR3 spans 15 residues. Germline V gives CDR1 MGHRA, CDR2 YSYEKL. In DNA form, the CDR3 reads TGCGCCAGCAGCCCGACAGCAGGGGGCATGGATGGCTACACCTTC. Protein: CASSPTAGGMDGYTF.

The chain employs TRBV30 and TRBJ1-1; D perhaps matches TRBD1 (5 bases). V was trimmed by 3 bases and J by 3 bases, leaving 8 bases between them. This CDR3 is 12 amino acids long. Germline CDR1 reads GTSNPN; CDR2 reads SVGIG (reference sequence). CDR3 nucleotide sequence: TGTGCCTGGAGCCAGGGAGACACTGAAGCTTTCTTT. Amino acids: CAWSQGDTEAFF.

Regarding this clone: The same CDR3 arises from other DNA sequences in this sample as well. The chain has TRBV11-2 and TRBJ2-7; the D gene is possibly TRBD1 (6 bases). V gave up 5 bases and J gave up 3 bases, with 11 bases separating them. The CDR3 totals 13 residues. In germline, CDR1 is SGHAT, CDR2 FQNNGV. The CDR3 sequence: CASSLQGSYEQYF. In nucleotides, the CDR3 is TGTGCCAGCAGCCTTCAGGGGAGCTACGAGCAGTACTTC.

The rearrangement links TRBV7-2 to TRBJ2-7; D might be TRBD2 (6 bases). The CDR3 extends over 14 amino acids. Germline V gene data show CDR1 as SGHTA and CDR2 as FQGNSA. The ends were cut back, 5 bases at V and 5 bases at J, with 16 bases in the middle. The CDR3 sequence: CASSAGPPANEQYF. CDR3 bases: TGTGCCAGCAGCGCGGGACCTCCAGCGAACGAGCAGTACTTC. Based on the CDR3 plus reference TRBV7-2 and TRBJ2-7, the full variable domain is GAGVSQSPSNKVTEKGKDVELRCDPISGHTALYWYRQSLGQGLEFLIYFQGNSAPDKSGLPSDRFSAERTGGSVSTLTIQRTQQEDSAVYLCASSAGPPANEQYFGPGTRLTVT.

The V call is TRBV11-2, the J call TRBJ2-1; TRBD2 might be the D (6 bases). The CDR3 length is 17 residues. V gave up 0 bases and J gave up 7 bases, with 19 bases separating them. The germline V gene encodes CDR1 SGHAT and CDR2 FQNNGV. The CDR3 region is CASSLDSLASTINEQFF. The CDR3 DNA follows: TGTGCCAGCAGCTTAGATAGCCTAGCGTCAACAATTAATGAGCAGTTCTTC. Complete variable domain (other parts from reference TRBV11-2 and TRBJ2-1): EAGVAQSPRYKIIEKRQSVAFWCNPISGHATLYWYQQILGQGPKLLIQFQNNGVVDDSQLPKDRFSAERLKGVDSTLKIQPAKLEDSAVYLCASSLDSLASTINEQFFGPGTRLTVL.

This sequence joins TRBV15 and TRBJ1-2, with no clear D. The ends were cut back, 6 bases at V and 2 bases at J, with 10 bases in the middle. The CDR3 extends over 13 amino acids. CDR1 LNHNV and CDR2 YYDKDF come from the germline V gene (reference sequence). CDR3 residues: CATSQQINYGYTF. CDR3 sequence (DNA): TGTGCCACCAGTCAACAGATCAACTATGGCTACACCTTC.

The V call is TRBV5-1, the J call TRBJ1-1; 8 bases match TRBD1. CDR1 SGHRS and CDR2 YFSETQ come from the germline V gene. The CDR3 is made up of 16 amino acids. Trimming took 5 bases from V and 0 from J; bases not matched to a gene: 9. The DNA of the CDR3 is TGCGCCAGCAGTAGTACAGGGGGAGCAATGAACACTGAAGCTTTCTTT. Protein: CASSSTGGAMNTEAFF.

This clone has just a few counts. The V and J genes are TRBV30 and TRBJ2-7; TRBD2 aligns across 9 bases. Looked up from germline, CDR1 is GTSNPN and CDR2 is SVGIG (reference sequence). This CDR3 comprises 14 residues. Losses at the gene ends were 0 bases for V and 2 bases for J; bases not matched to a gene: 2. The CDR3 reads CAWSVLAGAYEQYF. CDR3 in DNA: TGTGCCTGGAGTGTTTTAGCGGGAGCCTACGAGCAGTACTTC. The full variable domain, in which reference TRBV30 and TRBJ2-7 provide the parts outside the CDR3, is SQTIHQWPATLVQPVGSPLSLECTVEGTSNPNLYWYRQAAGRGLQLLFYSVGIGQISSEVPQNLSASRPQDRQFILSSKKLLLSDSGFYLCAWSVLAGAYEQYFGPGTRLTVT.

This clone has more than one count but fewer than ten. The chain is built from TRBV4-1 and TRBJ2-3, with 11 nucleotides matching TRBD2. CDR3 length: 15 residues. V trimming: 4 bases; J trimming: 6 bases; junction bases outside the gene matches: 6. Looked up from germline, CDR1 is MGHRA and CDR2 is YSYEKL. CDR3 bases: TGCGCCAGCAGCCCTGGGACTAGCGGCTCCGATACGCAGTATTTT. Protein product: CASSPGTSGSDTQYF.

This chain joins TRBV29-1 and TRBJ2-4; D unclear. Germline CDR1 is SQVTM and CDR2 is ANQGSEA. This CDR3 is 15 amino acids long. V was trimmed by 6 bases and J by 3 bases, leaving 18 bases between them. This CDR3 is CSVVDPNKDKNIQYF. DNA for the CDR3: TGCAGCGTGGTTGACCCAAACAAGGACAAAAACATTCAGTACTTC.

Only one count was recorded for this clone. The V call is TRBV7-9, the J call TRBJ2-7; D is possibly TRBD2 (6 bases). Germline assignment: CDR1 SEHNR and CDR2 FQNEAQ (reference sequence). V lost 3 bases and J lost 2, with 14 bases in between. The CDR3 has 15 amino acids. The CDR3 nucleotides read TGTGCCAGCAGCTTCAGCGGGCTAGGGACCTACGAGCAGTACTTC. It is translated as CASSFSGLGTYEQYF.

The rearrangement joins TRBV27 to TRBJ1-2, with TRBD1 matching over 7 bases. Germline values: CDR1 MNHEY, CDR2 SMNVEV (reference sequence). The CDR3 contains 16 residues. V lost 4 bases, J lost 8 bases, and 16 bases stayed unmatched. The CDR3 sequence: CASSSAWTGWAEGYTF. The CDR3 nucleotides read TGTGCCAGCAGTTCCGCGTGGACAGGCTGGGCGGAGGGCTACACCTTC.

The chain employs TRBV29-1 and TRBJ2-2; TRBD2 matches 9 bases. The CDR3 loop spans 16 amino acids. The germline CDR1 and CDR2 sequences are SQVTM and ANQGSEA. J was trimmed by 8 bases and V by 6 bases; bases with no gene match: 16. CDR3 coding DNA: TGCAGCGTGGTCCTGCGCGGGAGGGCGATGGGTGGGGAGCTGTTTTTT. Its translation is CSVVLRGRAMGGELFF.

The chain carries TRBV4-1 and TRBJ1-4; no clear D. V gave up 1 base and J gave up 4 bases, with 7 bases separating them. Germline V gives CDR1 MGHRA, CDR2 YSYEKL. The CDR3 is made up of 14 amino acids. CDR3 region: CASSQVTDNEKLFF. CDR3 nucleotide sequence: TGCGCCAGCAGCCAAGTTACGGATAATGAAAAACTGTTTTTT.

At least ten counts were recorded for this clone. The CDR3 protein is CASSYSAEQAEAFF. In DNA form, the CDR3 reads TGTGCCAGCAGTTACTCCGCCGAGCAGGCTGAAGCTTTCTTT. J is TRBJ1-1 and V is TRBV6-6; D remains ambiguous. From germline, CDR1 is MNHNY and CDR2 SVGAGI (reference sequence). CDR3 length: 14 residues. V was cut by 0 bases and J by 6 bases, with 11 bases left in between.

This chain connects TRBV4-2 to TRBJ2-4; D perhaps matches TRBD2 (6 bases). Germline values: CDR1 LGHNA, CDR2 YNFKEQ. This CDR3 spans 16 amino acids. V was clipped by 1 base and J by 0 bases, with 10 bases between them. The CDR3: CASSQGAGIAKNIQYF. The DNA for the CDR3 is TGTGCCAGCAGCCAAGGGGCGGGAATAGCCAAAAACATTCAGTACTTC.

The V and J genes are TRBV29-1 and TRBJ2-2; D is undetermined. The germline V and J ends were trimmed by 7 bases and 10 bases, with 13 bases remaining between them. The CDR3 extends over 11 amino acids. The V gene's germline CDR1 is SQVTM and CDR2 ANQGSEA. CDR3 DNA sequence: TGCAGCGGAAGATGGGGTGCGGAGCTGTTTTTT. Translated, it gives CSGRWGAELFF.

By its share, this clone is medium-sized. This rearrangement joins TRBV11-2 to TRBJ2-7, with no clear D. Deletions cut 1 base from V and 2 bases from J, with 3 bases between. Germline V gene data show CDR1 as SGHAT and CDR2 as FQNNGV. The CDR3 is made up of 12 amino acids. As DNA, the CDR3 is TGTGCCAGCAGCTTAGGGACCTACGAGCAGTACTTC. It codes for CASSLGTYEQYF.